The next 24 T cell receptor beta chains were all read from a single sample in a study of post-analysis software for immune sequencing data. Study-wide findings and caveats: Included in a set of 5 or 6 TRBV segments more frequent in patients than controls were TRBV5-6, TRBV5-1 and TRBV20-1.

cDNA libraries for TCR beta contained unique molecular identifiers. Each CDR3 protein gets one entry after TCRdb re-called the PCR reads with MiXCR. The top ten clones hold more than 1.5% of a sample with roughly 620,000 distinct CDR3 sequences, roughly 40% of them seen once. Antigen specificity for these receptors is unknown. Sequencing was done on a sample of blood. The source is a girl aged 10 to 17 with multiple sclerosis.

The chain carries TRBV12-3 or TRBV12-4 and TRBJ1-5, with a tentative D call TRBD1 (5 bases). Trimming took 5 bases from V and 1 from J, leaving 12 bases between them. CDR3 length equals 15 residues. In DNA form, the CDR3 reads TGTGCCAGCAGTCCAGAGGGGTCGAGCAATCAGCCCCAGCATTTT. Encoded protein: CASSPEGSSNQPQHF.

The chain joins TRBV20-1 to TRBJ1-2, with 9 bases that match TRBD1. The V segment lost 5 bases and the J segment 8 bases; nucleotides outside the gene matches: 9. Germline assignment: CDR1 DFQATT and CDR2 SNEGSKA (reference sequence). The CDR3 spans 13 residues. The CDR3 nucleotides read TGCAGTGCTGCCCCCGGGACAGGGCGAGGCTACACCTTC. This gives the protein CSAAPGTGRGYTF.

The chain uses TRBV10-3 and TRBJ2-5; 7 nucleotides line up with TRBD2. Losses at the gene ends were 6 bases for V and 4 bases for J; bases not matched to a gene: 5. In germline, CDR1 is ENHRY, CDR2 SYGVKD. The CDR3 extends over 13 amino acids. In DNA form, the CDR3 reads TGTGCCATCAGGGCGGGAGAAGGAGAGACCCAGTACTTC. Protein: CAIRAGEGETQYF.

The chain employs TRBV5-1 and TRBJ2-7; TRBD1 is a possible D gene (5 bases). Trimming cost V 5 bases and J 0 bases, with 9 bases left between them. This CDR3 is built from 13 residues. CDR1 is SGHRS, CDR2 YFSETQ, per germline. CDR3 region: CASRRGYSYEQYF. As DNA, the CDR3 is TGCGCCAGCAGAAGGGGTTACTCCTACGAGCAGTACTTC. Together with reference TRBV5-1 and TRBJ2-7, the CDR3 gives the full variable domain: KAGVTQTPRYLIKTRGQQVTLSCSPISGHRSVSWYQQTPGQGLQFLFEYFSETQRNKGNFPGRFSGRQFSNSRSEMNVSTLELGDSALYLCASRRGYSYEQYFGPGTRLTVT.

This CDR3 reads CASGTALTDTQYF. The CDR3 region has the DNA TGTGCCAGCGGGACAGCACTCACAGATACGCAGTATTTT. The J gene is TRBJ2-3, the V gene TRBV24-1; a possible D gene is TRBD1 (7 bases). Germline CDR1 is KGHDR and CDR2 is SFDVKD. Trimming removed 11 bases from V and 2 bases from J, with 13 bases in between. The CDR3 totals 13 residues.

With respect to this clonotype: Germline and junction disagree at one end, which may indicate a read error. The genes are TRBV20-1 and TRBJ2-3; 14 bases agree with TRBD2. CDR3 length equals 14 residues. Germline values: CDR1 DFQATT, CDR2 SNEGSKA (reference sequence). CDR3 bases: TGCAGTAGGAGCGGACTAGCGGGAGGAGATATGCAGTATTTT. Amino acids: CSRSGLAGGDMQYF.

The chain uses TRBV12-3 or TRBV12-4 and TRBJ1-1, with 9 bases aligning to TRBD1. V lost 6 bases to trimming and J lost 1 base; unmatched junction nucleotides: 3. The CDR3 has 14 amino acids. The DNA of the CDR3 is TGTGCCAGCAGGGGACAGGGACAGAACACTGAAGCTTTCTTT. Amino acid sequence: CASRGQGQNTEAFF.

This chain uses TRBV4-1 with TRBJ1-2; no clear D gene. V dropped 2 bases and J dropped 8 bases, with 9 bases sitting between them. This CDR3 contains 12 residues. From germline, CDR1 is MGHRA and CDR2 YSYEKL. Here the CDR3 reads CASSQYSGGYTF. The CDR3 DNA is TGCGCCAGCAGCCAATATTCCGGGGGCTACACCTTC.

A few counts support this clonotype. The chain joins TRBV6-1 to TRBJ2-3, with 9 nucleotides matching TRBD2. This CDR3 is 16 amino acids long. V dropped 2 bases and J dropped 2; count of bases not matched to a gene: 5. CDR1 and CDR2 from the germline V gene are MNHNS and SASEGT. For the CDR3, the DNA is TGTGCCAGCAGTGAATTGGCTAGCGGGGCCACAGATACGCAGTATTTT. Its translation is CASSELASGATDTQYF.

The V call is TRBV6-2 or TRBV6-3, the J call TRBJ2-1; D gene unclear. The CDR3 runs to 12 residues. V was cut by 3 bases and J by 7 bases, with 7 bases left in between. The germline gives CDR1 MNHEY, CDR2 SVGEGT. DNA for the CDR3: TGTGCCAGCAGTTATGCTGGTAATGAGCAGTTCTTC. This sequence encodes CASSYAGNEQFF.

The gene calls are TRBV24-1 and TRBJ2-5; 7 positions agree with TRBD1. Germline lookup yields CDR1 KGHDR and CDR2 SFDVKD. The CDR3 runs 15 residues. The trim removed 3 bases at V and 3 bases at J, leaving 6 bases unmatched. As DNA, the CDR3 is TGTGCCACCAGTGATCTTCGGGACAGAAAAGAGACCCAGTACTTC. This gives the protein CATSDLRDRKETQYF.

This clonotype has more than one count but fewer than ten. V and J are TRBV6-2 or TRBV6-3 and TRBJ2-7; 11 positions agree with TRBD2. The V gene end was trimmed by 5 bases and the J gene end by 6 bases; junction bases not matched to a gene: 6. The CDR3 sequence is 14 residues long. Germline CDR1 and CDR2: MNHEY and SVGEGT. The CDR3, as DNA: TGTGCCAGCAGTCAACTAGCGGGAGATGGCGAGCAGTACTTC. Its protein is CASSQLAGDGEQYF.

This rearrangement joins TRBV7-9 to TRBJ2-5; TRBD2 matches at 8 bases. This CDR3 is 14 amino acids long. The germline CDR1 and CDR2 sequences are SEHNR and FQNEAQ (reference sequence). With V trimmed by 6 bases and J by 1 base, 4 bases remained unmatched. CDR3 loop: CASSLGGAQETQYF. In DNA, the CDR3 is TGTGCCAGCAGTCTCGGGGGGGCCCAAGAGACCCAGTACTTC. Full variable domain (remainder filled in from reference TRBV7-9 and TRBJ2-5): DTGVSQNPRHKITKRGQNVTFRCDPISEHNRLYWYRQTLGQGPEFLTYFQNEAQLEKSRLLSDRFSAERPKGSFSTLEIQRTEQGDSAMYLCASSLGGAQETQYFGPGTRLLVL.

The V call is TRBV25-1, the J call TRBJ2-7, with D uncertain. Trimming cost V 10 bases and J 0 bases, with 13 bases left between them. The CDR3 loop spans 13 amino acids. Germline loops: CDR1 MGHDK, CDR2 SYGVNS. For the CDR3, the DNA is TGTGCCACCCGGACGGCGAACTCCTACGAGCAGTACTTC. This translates into CATRTANSYEQYF.

This clonotype was seen a few times. This rearrangement joins TRBV11-2 to TRBJ2-7, with TRBD1 as a possible D gene (5 bases). V was shortened by 1 base and J by 12 bases, with 10 bases between the two germline ends. Germline values: CDR1 SGHAT, CDR2 FQNNGV. The CDR3 is made up of 11 amino acids. The DNA of the CDR3 is TGTGCCAGCAGCTTAGGTGGGGCCATGTACTTC. As protein: CASSLGGAMYF. The variable domain in full, with the rest retrieved from reference TRBV11-2 and TRBJ2-7, is EAGVAQSPRYKIIEKRQSVAFWCNPISGHATLYWYQQILGQGPKLLIQFQNNGVVDDSQLPKDRFSAERLKGVDSTLKIQPAKLEDSAVYLCASSLGGAMYFGPGTRLTVT.

V gene TRBV10-3 combines with J gene TRBJ2-1, with TRBD2 matching over 11 bases. The germline V gene encodes CDR1 ENHRY and CDR2 SYGVKD. CDR3 size: 15 residues. V shed 3 bases, J shed 13 bases, and the junction held 11 bases outside the gene matches. CDR3 sequence reads: CAISDATSGIKTQFF. The CDR3 DNA follows: TGTGCCATCAGTGATGCGACTAGCGGGATCAAGACCCAGTTCTTC.

This clonotype was observed a few times. The genes are TRBV11-3 and TRBJ2-1; TRBD2 matches 7 bases. This CDR3 has 18 amino acids. Per the germline V gene, CDR1 is SGHNT and CDR2 is YENEEA. The V segment lost 1 base and the J segment 6 bases; nucleotides outside the gene matches: 15. Here the CDR3 reads CASSLAGWTTSNLNEQFF. CDR3 sequence (DNA): TGTGCCAGCAGCTTAGCGGGCTGGACGACTAGCAACCTCAATGAGCAGTTCTTC.

The CDR3 nucleotides read TGCGCCAGCAGGGAGACAGGCGTGAGGACTGAAGCTTTCTTT. It yields the protein CASRETGVRTEAFF. This chain uses TRBV5-1 with TRBJ1-1, with D perhaps TRBD1 (6 bases). Germline V CDR1 and CDR2: SGHRS, YFSETQ. Trimming removed 5 bases at V and 5 bases at J, with 16 bases between. The CDR3 runs 14 residues.

This clonotype came up a few times. The gene calls are TRBV20-1 and TRBJ1-2; D uncertain. The V end was cut by 3 bases, the J end by 8 bases, with 13 bases between. CDR1 DFQATT and CDR2 SNEGSKA come from the germline V gene (reference sequence). The CDR3 contains 12 residues. CDR3 DNA sequence: TGCAGTGCTAGCGGCAGCGCGGGGGGCTACACCTTC. Its protein is CSASGSAGGYTF.

There are a few counts of this clonotype. CDR3 DNA: TGTGCCACCAGCAGAGTGGGGGGCCCCCAAGAGACCCAGTACTTC. As protein: CATSRVGGPQETQYF. The rearrangement links TRBV15 to TRBJ2-5; D assignment may be TRBD1 or TRBD2 (6 bases each). Trimming took 1 base from V and 1 from J, leaving 10 bases between them. The CDR3 spans 15 residues. Germline lookup yields CDR1 LNHNV and CDR2 YYDKDF (reference sequence).

This rearrangement joins TRBV12-3 or TRBV12-4 to TRBJ2-6; TRBD2 might be the D (6 bases). The ends were cut back, 7 bases at V and 1 base at J, with 11 bases in the middle. CDR3 length: 15 amino acids. The CDR3 loop is CASNVRGSGANVLTF. The CDR3 coding sequence is TGTGCCAGCAACGTCCGGGGGTCTGGGGCCAACGTCCTGACTTTC.

The chain joins TRBV20-1 to TRBJ2-1; 7 bases line up with TRBD2. V shed 0 bases, J shed 8 bases, and the junction held 7 bases outside the gene matches. The CDR3 runs to 14 residues. CDR1 is DFQATT and CDR2 is SNEGSKA in the germline V gene (reference sequence). The CDR3 DNA reads TGCAGTGCTAGAGATGGCAGGACTAGGGATGAGCAGTTCTTC. This codes for CSARDGRTRDEQFF.

This sequence joins TRBV2 and TRBJ2-4, with D possibly matching TRBD2 (6 bases). The tail of the sequence fits TRBJ2-7 better, so the J call may be wrong. The CDR3 is made up of 12 amino acids. Germline CDR1 reads SNHLY; CDR2 reads FYNNEI. In DNA form, the CDR3 reads TGTGCCAGCAGGGCGACTAGGGACGAGCAGTACTTC. The encoded protein is CASRATRDEQYF.

The chain couples TRBV6-5 to TRBJ1-2; unclear D gene. The CDR3 extends over 13 amino acids. The germline V gene has CDR1 MNHEY and CDR2 SVGAGI. V dropped 2 bases and J dropped 3 bases, with 7 bases sitting between them. The CDR3 DNA reads as TGTGCCAGCAGTTACAGGACGTACTATGGCTACACCTTC. It specifies CASSYRTYYGYTF.